This TCR beta chain derives from a study of shared clonotypes between healthy human individuals. Looking at the study overall: Researchers drew samples from a couple of women and a few men aged 18 to 49. The study's findings and limits: Researchers sampled blood only, noting tissue repertoires likely differ.

Clones were sequenced by immunoSEQ multiplex PCR, and TCRdb holds only the in-frame ones, with some missing. Of roughly 1,500,000 clones in the sample, 98% were seen once. Points on this clone: The antigen is undetermined.

The V gene's germline CDR1 is MDHEN and CDR2 SYDVKM. Trimming pared 7 bases from V and 2 bases from J, leaving 11 bases between. This CDR3 spans 13 amino acids. The sequencing sample was made of naive CD4+ T cells sorted from blood. Subset here: CD45RA+ positively selected. V and J are TRBV28 and TRBJ2-5, with D perhaps TRBD1 (6 bases). This clonotype originated in a man in his thirties or forties in good health. CDR3 DNA: TGTGCCAGCATAAAGGACAGTCAAGAGACCCAGTACTTC. It yields the protein CASIKDSQETQYF.